What follows are 23 T cell receptor beta chains derived from one specimen sequenced in a study of metastatic and nonmetastatic thyroid tumors. No treatment had been given to any patient before thyroid surgery. TCRdb used MiXCR to call clones anew from the PCR reads. The data show roughly 14,000 clones, about 23% seen once. The sequencing sample was made of tumor tissue. Every receptor here comes from a female donor with papillary thyroid cancer or a benign thyroid nodule (not recorded which). Some clones in this sample may be carry-over from other donors' samples.

This clone was detected many times. This chain uses TRBV6-1 with TRBJ2-1; TRBD2 aligns across 10 bases. V lost 8 bases to trimming and J lost 9 bases; unmatched junction nucleotides: 10. The CDR3 contains 14 residues. Per germline, CDR1 MNHNS and CDR2 SASEGT. This chain's CDR3 is CASEPSGRAGEQFF. For the CDR3, the DNA is TGTGCCAGCGAACCCAGCGGGAGGGCGGGTGAGCAGTTCTTC.

This clone was seen ten or more times. The V gene is TRBV19, the J gene TRBJ2-1; 10 nucleotides line up with TRBD2. Germline V gene data show CDR1 as LNHDA and CDR2 as SQIVND (reference sequence). After removal of 8 bases from V and 3 bases from J, the junction contained 10 bases not matched to a gene. This CDR3 has 16 amino acids. The CDR3 sequence is CASGSVAGGLYNEQFF. Written as DNA, the CDR3 is TGTGCCAGTGGGAGCGTAGCGGGAGGCCTCTACAATGAGCAGTTCTTC.

The table lists this clone with many counts. The V call is TRBV20-1, the J call TRBJ2-6; no clear D. CDR1 and CDR2 (germline): DFQATT, SNEGSKA (reference sequence). The ends were cut back, 2 bases at V and 0 bases at J, with 17 bases in the middle. The CDR3 is 18 residues long. CDR3 region: CSARKPLDPGSGANVLTF. The DNA of the CDR3 is TGCAGTGCTAGAAAGCCCCTGGACCCCGGCTCTGGGGCCAACGTCCTGACTTTC.

The chain has TRBV20-1 and TRBJ2-2, with 9 nucleotides matching TRBD2. Unmatched junction bases numbered 2, after V lost 2 bases and J lost 4 bases. The CDR3 contains 14 residues. Per the germline V gene, CDR1 is DFQATT and CDR2 is SNEGSKA (reference sequence). The CDR3 DNA sequence: TGCAGTGCTAGAACAGCGGGGGGCACCGGGGAGCTGTTTTTT. This codes for CSARTAGGTGELFF.

This chain links TRBV4-1 with TRBJ2-5; D is unclear. This CDR3 spans 15 amino acids. The V and J ends lost 0 bases and 4 bases respectively, with 12 bases between them. Germline CDR1 reads MGHRA; CDR2 reads YSYEKL. The CDR3 DNA follows: TGCGCCAGCAGCCAAGATAGGACCCTCTCAGAGACCCAGTACTTC. Translated, it gives CASSQDRTLSETQYF.

This clone turned up a few times. This chain joins TRBV6-1 and TRBJ2-7; the D gene could be TRBD1 or TRBD2 (5 bases each). The V gene's germline CDR1 is MNHNS and CDR2 SASEGT. V lost 1 base and J lost 2, with 9 bases in between. This CDR3 is 14 amino acids long. The CDR3 loop reads CASSEEPGPYEQYF. The CDR3 region has the DNA TGTGCCAGCAGTGAAGAGCCGGGACCCTACGAGCAGTACTTC.

This clone was counted a single time. V gene TRBV5-1 combines with J gene TRBJ1-2; no definite D call. CDR1 and CDR2 from the germline V gene are SGHRS and YFSETQ. CDR3 length equals 11 residues. Between the trimmed V and J ends, which lost 4 bases and 7 bases, there was a span of 8 bases. This CDR3 reads CASSTEGGYTF. Written as DNA, the CDR3 is TGCGCCAGCAGCACGGAGGGTGGCTACACCTTC.

This clone was detected ten times or more. Other DNA sequences within the sample encode an identical CDR3. This rearrangement joins TRBV19 to TRBJ2-5; D unresolved. CDR1 is LNHDA, CDR2 SQIVND, per germline (reference sequence). The CDR3 is 14 amino acids. Trimming cost V 1 base and J 1 base, with 7 bases left between them. The DNA for the CDR3 is TGTGCCAGTAGTATAGCGACGGTCCAAGAGACCCAGTACTTC. Protein product: CASSIATVQETQYF.

The chain uses TRBV12-3 or TRBV12-4 and TRBJ1-6; TRBD1 matches 9 bases. The V and J ends lost 5 bases and 9 bases, in that order; junction bases with no gene match: 5. CDR3 length: 14 amino acids. This CDR3 reads CASSPGTGTSPLHF. The CDR3 nucleotides read TGTGCCAGCAGTCCCGGGACAGGGACTTCACCCCTCCACTTT.

The V gene is TRBV5-1, the J gene TRBJ2-7; TRBD1 might be the D (5 bases). The CDR3 is 14 residues long. The ends were cut back, 7 bases at V and 0 bases at J, with 14 bases in the middle. Germline values: CDR1 SGHRS, CDR2 YFSETQ. The CDR3 nucleotides read TGCGCCAGCCCCTGGGGCAGGCGCTCCTACGAGCAGTACGTC. Translating it yields CASPWGRRSYEQYV.

The chain is built from TRBV20-1 and TRBJ2-7; the D is unclear. The CDR3 length is 12 residues. Germline CDR1 and CDR2: DFQATT and SNEGSKA (reference sequence). The V end was cut by 3 bases, the J end by 1 base, with 7 bases between. CDR3 residues: CSASLASYEQYF. DNA of the CDR3: TGCAGTGCTAGTTTAGCTTCCTACGAGCAGTACTTC.

V is TRBV12-3 or TRBV12-4 and J is TRBJ1-1, with a possible D match to TRBD1 (5 bases). This CDR3 region has 13 residues. V was clipped by 7 bases and J by 4 bases, with 13 bases between them. The CDR3 region has the DNA TGTGCCAGCACTACGGAGGGGCTCACTGAAGCTTTCTTT. Translation gives CASTTEGLTEAFF.

Regarding this clone: The junction departs from the called germline gene at one end, perhaps through a read error. The gene calls are TRBV2 and TRBJ2-5, with TRBD2 identical over 7 bases. The CDR3 contains 13 residues. CDR1 and CDR2 from the germline V gene are SNHLY and FYNNEI. The CDR3 nucleotides read TGTGCCAGCAGTGGGGGACTACCTGAGACCCAATACTTC. Translating gives CASSGGLPETQYF. Drawing the rest from reference TRBV2 and TRBJ2-5, the complete variable domain is EPEVTQTPSHQVTQMGQEVILRCVPISNHLYFYWYRQILGQKVEFLVSFYNNEISEKSEIFDDQFSVERPDGSNFTLKIRSTKLEDSAMYFCASSGGLPETQYFGPGTRLLVL.

This clone was found a few times. A much larger clonotype is one base distant, so this may be a read error. The genes are TRBV3-1 and TRBJ2-7; TRBD2 agrees at 8 bases. This CDR3 is 18 amino acids long. CDR1 is LGHDT and CDR2 is YNNKEL in the germline V gene (reference sequence). In DNA form, the CDR3 reads TGTGCCAGCAGCCAAGGAGGGGTAGCGGGGACACTAGACTACGAGCAGTGCTTC. It yields the protein CASSQGGVAGTLDYEQCF.

This clone is labeled as medium-sized. This chain joins TRBV19 and TRBJ1-5; D gene uncertain. The V and J ends lost 9 bases and 5 bases respectively, with 14 bases between them. The CDR3 has 13 amino acids. The germline CDR1 and CDR2 sequences are LNHDA and SQIVND (reference sequence). DNA of the CDR3: TGTGCCAGCGAGAGAGCCGTTTATCAGCCCCAGCATTTT. Translating it yields CASERAVYQPQHF.

By its share, this clone is medium-sized. Other DNA sequences in the sample encode the same CDR3. The chain employs TRBV5-4 and TRBJ2-2; 12 bases are shared with TRBD2. The CDR3 spans 16 residues. The germline V gene has CDR1 SGHNT and CDR2 YYREEE (reference sequence). V lost 4 bases, J lost 6 bases, and 7 bases stayed unmatched. The CDR3 DNA is TGTGCCAGCAGCCCTCTAGCGGGAGGGCCTTCCGGGGAGCTGTTTTTT. Amino acid sequence: CASSPLAGGPSGELFF. Combining the CDR3 with reference TRBV5-4 and TRBJ2-2 gives the whole variable domain ETGVTQSPTHLIKTRGQQVTLRCSSQSGHNTVSWYQQALGQGPQFIFQYYREEENGRGNFPPRFSGLQFPNYSSELNVNALELDDSALYLCASSPLAGGPSGELFFGEGSRLTVL.

This clone appeared many times. This chain joins TRBV30 and TRBJ1-1; weak D call: TRBD1 (5 bases). Germline loops: CDR1 GTSNPN, CDR2 SVGIG (reference sequence). V dropped 1 base and J dropped 11 bases, with 17 bases sitting between them. The CDR3 loop spans 13 amino acids. CDR3 nucleotide sequence: TGTGCCTGGAGTGAAAAGGGGTCCGGGGGGGCTTTCTTT. It codes for CAWSEKGSGGAFF.

This clone was counted between two and nine times. A single base separates this from a much larger clone, so it may be a read error. The chain links TRBV6-1 to TRBJ2-3; 7 bases are shared with TRBD2. CDR1 and CDR2 from the germline V gene are MNHNS and SASEGT. This CDR3 spans 15 amino acids. The V gene end was trimmed by 8 bases and the J gene end by 2 bases; junction bases not matched to a gene: 10. The CDR3 protein is CASVILALATDTQYF. In nucleotides, the CDR3 is TGTGCCAGCGTAATACTAGCGTTGGCCACAGATACGCAGTATTTT.

There are many counts of this clone. The J gene is TRBJ2-2, the V gene TRBV2, with 16 nucleotides matching TRBD2. Germline lookup yields CDR1 SNHLY and CDR2 FYNNEI. After removal of 6 bases from V and 6 bases from J, the junction contained 7 bases not matched to a gene. This CDR3 has 17 amino acids. Here the CDR3 reads CASRTGGLAGGPGELFF. The CDR3 DNA reads TGTGCCAGCAGGACGGGGGGACTAGCGGGAGGGCCCGGGGAGCTGTTTTTT.

Comments on this clone: Other DNA sequences in the sample encode the same CDR3. The rearrangement uses TRBV9 and TRBJ2-5; D remains ambiguous. Germline CDR1 is SGDLS and CDR2 is YYNGEE. Trimming shortened V by 3 bases and J by 5 bases, and 17 bases separated the two germline ends. The length of the CDR3 is 15 residues. CDR3 DNA sequence: TGTGCCAGCAGCGCAGACGGAGCCTCAGCTGAGACCCAGTACTTC. Its translation: CASSADGASAETQYF.

This clone was seen ten or more times. The genes are TRBV7-2 and TRBJ2-2, with TRBD1 matching 11 bases. The junction had 7 bases not matched to a gene; V was cut back by 0 bases and J by 1 base. Looked up from germline, CDR1 is SGHTA and CDR2 is FQGNSA. CDR3 length: 19 amino acids. DNA of the CDR3: TGTGCCAGCAGCTTAGCGCAGGGGACAGGGGGTCTGAACACCGGGGAGCTGTTTTTT. Amino acid sequence: CASSLAQGTGGLNTGELFF.

This chain uses TRBV5-1 with TRBJ1-3, with a tentative D call TRBD1 (5 bases). The CDR3 has 15 residues. Germline CDR1 reads SGHRS; CDR2 reads YFSETQ. Deletions cut 5 bases from V and 0 bases from J, with 12 bases between. CDR3 loop: CASSKGSSSGNTIYF. DNA of the CDR3: TGCGCCAGCAGTAAGGGGTCTAGCTCTGGAAACACCATATATTTT.

The chain is built from TRBV2 and TRBJ2-3; TRBD2 matches 9 bases. The J segment lost 5 bases and the V segment lost 4 bases, leaving 13 bases of the junction unmatched. The CDR3 totals 17 residues. CDR1 is SNHLY and CDR2 is FYNNEI in the germline V gene. Written as DNA, the CDR3 is TGTGCCAGCAGTGGTCGGACTAGCGTGAGTAGGAAAGATACGCAGTATTTT. The encoded protein is CASSGRTSVSRKDTQYF. The full variable domain, in which reference TRBV2 and TRBJ2-3 provide the parts outside the CDR3, is EPEVTQTPSHQVTQMGQEVILRCVPISNHLYFYWYRQILGQKVEFLVSFYNNEISEKSEIFDDQFSVERPDGSNFTLKIRSTKLEDSAMYFCASSGRTSVSRKDTQYFGPGTRLTVL.